These 20 T cell receptor beta chains were sequenced from one sample in a study of T cell responses to AZD1222 COVID-19 vaccine. Profiled with immunoSEQ multiplex PCR; TCRdb holds only in-frame clones, not every one. The sample gives over 130,000 clones, 91% of which show up once; roughly 7.1% is in the top ten. This material consisted of peripheral blood, taken 28 days after the second dose of the MenACWY control vaccine. The receptors originated from an adult who received the MenACWY meningococcal vaccine as a control.

The chain uses TRBV14 and TRBJ2-7; D is possibly TRBD1 (6 bases). This CDR3 is 15 amino acids long. Germline-derived CDR1 and CDR2 are SGHDN and FVKESK. V was shortened by 4 bases and J by 0 bases, with 13 bases between the two germline ends. This chain's CDR3 is CASSPTGKSSYEQYF. In nucleotides, the CDR3 is TGTGCCAGCAGCCCGACAGGAAAGAGCTCCTACGAGCAGTACTTC.

This clone has a handful of counts. CDR3 sequence: CASAGTTDEQYF. For the CDR3, the DNA is TGTGCCAGTGCCGGGACTACAGACGAGCAGTACTTC. J is TRBJ2-7 and V is TRBV19, with 7 positions matching TRBD2. This CDR3 comprises 12 residues. Germline lookup yields CDR1 LNHDA and CDR2 SQIVND (reference sequence). V shed 8 bases and J 5 bases; nucleotides not matched to a gene: 6.

V gene TRBV6-6 combines with J gene TRBJ2-1; 11 bases are a match to TRBD1. This CDR3 is built from 15 residues. The germline CDR1 and CDR2 sequences are MNHNY and SVGAGI (reference sequence). V trimming: 2 bases; J trimming: 9 bases; junction bases outside the gene matches: 6. The CDR3 protein is CASSYLGQGAGEQFF. The CDR3 DNA sequence: TGTGCCAGCAGTTACCTCGGACAGGGGGCCGGTGAGCAGTTCTTC.

V and J are TRBV3-1 (or the pseudogene TRBV3-2) and TRBJ1-2; D might be TRBD1 (5 bases). This CDR3 comprises 15 residues. Germline V gives CDR1 LGHDT, CDR2 YNNKEL (reference sequence). The V gene lost 0 bases and the J gene lost 7 bases, with 15 bases spanning the gap. The CDR3 DNA reads as TGTGCCAGCAGCCAAGATGGGGGTGGTCTCGGTGGCTACACCTTC. As protein: CASSQDGGGLGGYTF.

CDR3 sequence reads: CASSATTGPNEKLFF. As DNA, the CDR3 is TGTGCCAGCAGCGCAACGACAGGGCCGAATGAAAAACTGTTTTTT. The chain uses TRBV11-2 and TRBJ1-4; 7 bases align to TRBD1. With V trimmed by 5 bases and J by 5 bases, 8 bases remained unmatched. There are 15 residues in the CDR3. Looked up from germline, CDR1 is SGHAT and CDR2 is FQNNGV.

This clone has more than one count but fewer than ten. The chain couples TRBV6-5 to TRBJ2-5; 7 bases line up with TRBD1. This CDR3 region has 15 residues. Germline-derived CDR1 and CDR2 are MNHEY and SVGAGI. Trimming at V came to 7 bases and at J to 2 bases, leaving 10 bases not matched to a gene. The chain's CDR3 is CASTPSRDSQETQYF. The CDR3 bases are TGTGCCAGCACCCCATCCCGGGACAGTCAAGAGACCCAGTACTTC.

The chain employs TRBV28 and TRBJ1-1; no clear D. V was cut by 6 bases and J by 1 base, with 15 bases left in between. Germline V CDR1 and CDR2: MDHEN, SYDVKM. CDR3 size: 15 residues. The CDR3 DNA follows: TGTGCCAGCAGCCTTGGGCCGCTAAGGAACACTGAAGCTTTCTTT. Translating it yields CASSLGPLRNTEAFF.

This chain uses TRBV7-3 with TRBJ2-2, with 11 bases that match TRBD1. With V trimmed by 5 bases and J by 4 bases, 6 bases remained unmatched. Germline V gene sequence: CDR1 SGHTA, CDR2 FQGTGA. CDR3 length equals 16 residues. CDR3 residues: CASSAGQGASTGELFF. DNA of the CDR3: TGTGCCAGCAGCGCAGGACAGGGGGCCAGCACCGGGGAGCTGTTTTTT.

The J gene is TRBJ2-2, the V gene TRBV20-1, with unresolved D. Trimming took 3 bases from V and 8 from J, leaving 13 bases between them. This CDR3 is 13 amino acids long. Germline CDR1 reads DFQATT; CDR2 reads SNEGSKA (reference sequence). CDR3: CSASRQAAGELFF. For the CDR3, the DNA is TGCAGTGCTAGTCGTCAGGCGGCAGGGGAGCTGTTTTTT.

The V call is TRBV29-1, the J call TRBJ2-3; D is perhaps TRBD2 (5 bases). The CDR3 covers 14 residues. Per germline, CDR1 SQVTM and CDR2 ANQGSEA. V lost 1 base, J lost 5 bases, and 13 bases lay in between. DNA of the CDR3: TGCAGCGTTGAAGTTGGCGGGTTCGGAGATACGCAGTATTTT. It is translated as CSVEVGGFGDTQYF.

The V gene is TRBV29-1, the J gene TRBJ2-4; possible D gene TRBD1, 6 bases. V was pared by 6 bases and J by 9 bases, with 18 bases between. The CDR3 is 13 residues long. Germline V lookup: CDR1 SQVTM, CDR2 ANQGSEA. CDR3 nucleotide sequence: TGCAGCGTAGTCGCGGTTGGGGGCACCATTCAGTACTTC. It yields the protein CSVVAVGGTIQYF.

This sequence joins TRBV5-6 and TRBJ1-2; D may be TRBD1 (6 bases). CDR3 length: 13 residues. The V gene lost 0 bases and the J gene lost 4 bases, with 7 bases spanning the gap. Germline loops: CDR1 SGHDT, CDR2 YYEEEE. The CDR3 DNA is TGTGCCAGCAGCTTGGGGACAGTCTATGGCTACACCTTC. Its translation is CASSLGTVYGYTF.

This rearrangement joins TRBV18 to TRBJ1-6, with D maybe TRBD1 (6 bases). CDR1 is KGHSH and CDR2 is LQKENI in the germline V gene. V shed 6 bases and J shed 8 bases, with 8 bases lying between them. The CDR3 consists of 12 residues. This chain's CDR3 is CASSSGDSPLHF. The CDR3 nucleotides are TGTGCCAGCTCGTCAGGGGATTCACCCCTCCACTTT.

This chain joins TRBV2 and TRBJ1-3, with TRBD1 matching 7 bases. Germline V lookup: CDR1 SNHLY, CDR2 FYNNEI. The CDR3 contains 18 residues. J lost 5 bases, V lost 3 bases, and 16 bases had no gene match. CDR3 DNA: TGTGCCAGCAGTGACAGTGGGTTCGGACAGGCGAAAAGAAACACCATATATTTT. Encoded protein: CASSDSGFGQAKRNTIYF.

This clone was detected only a few times. The V and J genes are TRBV7-9 and TRBJ2-1, with 9 bases aligning to TRBD1. Looked up from germline, CDR1 is SEHNR and CDR2 is FQNEAQ (reference sequence). This CDR3 spans 17 amino acids. V shed 1 base and J 2 bases; nucleotides not matched to a gene: 6. Here the CDR3 DNA reads TGTGCCAGCAGCTTAGGGCTTGACAGGGGGGCCTACAATGAGCAGTTCTTC. This encodes CASSLGLDRGAYNEQFF.

This rearrangement joins TRBV2 to TRBJ2-3, with D unresolved. The V and J ends lost 6 bases and 2 bases respectively, with 24 bases between them. CDR1 is SNHLY, CDR2 FYNNEI, per germline. The CDR3 totals 18 residues. CDR3 residues: CASSKPLQSDWYTDTQYF. The CDR3 DNA follows: TGTGCCAGCAGCAAACCGCTACAGTCCGATTGGTACACAGATACGCAGTATTTT.

V and J are TRBV19 and TRBJ2-2; 9 nucleotides align to TRBD2. CDR1 and CDR2 (germline): LNHDA, SQIVND (reference sequence). The CDR3 loop spans 19 amino acids. The J segment lost 0 bases and the V segment lost 5 bases, leaving 13 bases of the junction unmatched. CDR3: CASSPRYRAGGTNTGELFF. In DNA form, the CDR3 reads TGTGCCAGTAGTCCGCGGTACCGGGCGGGAGGGACGAACACCGGGGAGCTGTTTTTT.

This sequence joins TRBV7-9 and TRBJ1-4; no clear D. This CDR3 is 16 amino acids long. CDR1 and CDR2 (germline): SEHNR, FQNEAQ (reference sequence). The germline V and J ends were trimmed by 5 bases and 0 bases, with 13 bases remaining between them. This chain's CDR3 is CASSRSSPATNEKLFF. In nucleotides, the CDR3 is TGTGCCAGCAGCCGCAGTAGTCCAGCAACTAATGAAAAACTGTTTTTT.

The V and J genes are TRBV7-2 and TRBJ2-1; 9 positions match TRBD2. J gave up 1 base and V 0 bases, and 4 bases lay outside the gene matches. The V gene's germline CDR1 is SGHTA and CDR2 FQGNSA. This CDR3 is 17 amino acids long. CDR3 sequence: CASSLAPSGTSYNEQFF. CDR3 nucleotide sequence: TGTGCCAGCAGCTTAGCGCCTAGCGGGACTTCCTACAATGAGCAGTTCTTC.

V gene TRBV29-1 combines with J gene TRBJ1-1; D not certain. This CDR3 is 12 amino acids long. V lost 3 bases to trimming and J lost 1 base, with 6 bases between them. Germline V CDR1 and CDR2: SQVTM, ANQGSEA. The CDR3 sequence is CSVEWGNTEAFF. In DNA form, the CDR3 reads TGCAGCGTTGAGTGGGGGAACACTGAAGCTTTCTTT. Based on the CDR3 plus reference TRBV29-1 and TRBJ1-1, the full variable domain is SAVISQKPSRDICQRGTSLTIQCQVDSQVTMMFWYRQQPGQSLTLIATANQGSEATYESGFVIDKFPISRPNLTFSTLTVSNMSPEDSSIYLCSVEWGNTEAFFGQGTRLTVV.